The 30 T cell receptor beta chains below all came from one sample that was sequenced in a study of blood T cells in healthy people across ages. The second PCR ran about 6 to 12 cycles with a sample-barcoded 5' primer and J-beta primers. TCRdb used MiXCR to reprocess the 5' RACE reads, holding one entry per CDR3 protein. This table holds around 970,000 distinct CDR3 sequences, approximately 50% found once. The specimen sequenced was blood. Receptors were obtained from a woman aged 60-70 years in good health.

This clonotype was observed a few times. The chain carries TRBV4-1 and TRBJ2-7; 9 bases match TRBD1. V lost 4 bases, J lost 0 bases, and 7 bases stayed unmatched. In germline, CDR1 is MGHRA, CDR2 YSYEKL. The CDR3 is 16 residues long. CDR3 DNA sequence: TGCGCCAGCAGCCCCGTGCCGGGACAGGGCTCCTACGAGCAGTACTTC. Residues: CASSPVPGQGSYEQYF.

This clonotype was picked up a small number of times. The rearrangement uses TRBV9 and TRBJ1-2; D is unresolved. The CDR3 runs to 14 residues. Germline CDR1 SGDLS, CDR2 YYNGEE. V lost 0 bases, J lost 5 bases, and 11 bases lay in between. This CDR3 reads CASSVEWRAYGYTF. In nucleotides, the CDR3 is TGTGCCAGCAGCGTAGAGTGGCGGGCGTATGGCTACACCTTC.

The table lists this clonotype with a few counts. V and J are TRBV12-3 or TRBV12-4 and TRBJ2-3; no definite D call. V lost 5 bases and J lost 6, with 9 bases in between. This CDR3 has 12 residues. The CDR3 protein is CASSRTLDTQYF. In DNA, the CDR3 is TGTGCCAGCAGTCGTACGTTGGATACGCAGTATTTT.

The J gene is TRBJ2-7, the V gene TRBV29-1; TRBD2 might be the D (6 bases). Deletions cut 6 bases from V and 7 bases from J, with 19 bases between. The CDR3 length is 13 residues. CDR1 SQVTM and CDR2 ANQGSEA come from the germline V gene. The CDR3 protein is CSVGNSRGNEQYF. In DNA, the CDR3 is TGCAGCGTAGGGAATAGTCGGGGGAATGAGCAGTACTTC.

This chain connects TRBV24-1 to TRBJ2-3; D not resolved. V was clipped by 9 bases and J by 1 base, with 16 bases between them. CDR1 is KGHDR, CDR2 SFDVKD, per germline. This CDR3 comprises 15 residues. The CDR3 DNA follows: TGTGCCACCGGCCTATCTCCGGCAGGCACAGATACGCAGTATTTT. It encodes CATGLSPAGTDTQYF.

The V call is TRBV2, the J call TRBJ2-5; D may be TRBD1 (6 bases). This CDR3 has 14 residues. CDR1 is SNHLY, CDR2 FYNNEI, per germline. V lost 7 bases and J 2 bases, leaving 14 bases between the germline ends. The CDR3 bases are TGTGCCAGCACAGCGTTCGACAGGCAAGAGACCCAGTACTTC. It yields the protein CASTAFDRQETQYF.

This chain joins TRBV28 and TRBJ2-5; TRBD2 matches at 10 bases. This CDR3 region has 17 residues. Germline values: CDR1 MDHEN, CDR2 SYDVKM. Losses at the gene ends were 2 bases for V and 4 bases for J; bases not matched to a gene: 10. The CDR3 reads CASSLLLLAGDRETQYF. The CDR3, as DNA: TGTGCCAGCAGTTTACTCCTTCTAGCGGGAGATAGAGAGACCCAGTACTTC.

Only a few counts were recorded for this clonotype. This chain links TRBV4-3 with TRBJ2-1; D is unresolved. V was pared by 0 bases and J by 0 bases, with 12 bases between. CDR3 length: 17 amino acids. The germline V gene encodes CDR1 LGHNA and CDR2 YSLEER. Here the CDR3 DNA reads TGCGCCAGCAGCCAAGACCTTACGGCAAACTCCTACAATGAGCAGTTCTTC. Translation gives CASSQDLTANSYNEQFF.

To note about this clonotype: Given a much more abundant clone one base away, this may be a read error. The rearrangement links TRBV12-3 or TRBV12-4 to TRBJ2-7; D is perhaps TRBD1 (5 bases). The CDR3 loop spans 14 amino acids. The CDR3 coding sequence is TGTACCAGCAGTTTGGAGCAGGGTGCCTACGAGCAGTACTTC. Residues: CTSSLEQGAYEQYF.

This chain joins TRBV4-1 and TRBJ1-2; the D gene is possibly TRBD1 (6 bases). The CDR3 totals 16 residues. Germline loops: CDR1 MGHRA, CDR2 YSYEKL. The V and J ends lost 4 bases and 3 bases respectively, with 18 bases between them. Here the CDR3 DNA reads TGCGCCAGCAGCCGGGAGACGACCACAGGGTACTATGGCTACACCTTC. Its protein is CASSRETTTGYYGYTF.

This clonotype was observed once. The chain uses TRBV6-1 and TRBJ2-1; possible D gene TRBD1, 5 bases. The CDR3 is 13 residues long. Germline assignment: CDR1 MNHNS and CDR2 SASEGT. Trimming removed 2 bases from V and 6 bases from J, with 8 bases in between. The CDR3 nucleotides read TGTGCCAGCAGTGAATCCAGGGTCAATGAGCAGTTCTTC. Translating it yields CASSESRVNEQFF.

The chain couples TRBV11-2 to TRBJ1-2; 8 bases are a match to TRBD1. This CDR3 spans 19 amino acids. The germline V gene has CDR1 SGHAT and CDR2 FQNNGV. J gave up 4 bases and V 0 bases, and 16 bases lay outside the gene matches. The CDR3 DNA reads as TGTGCCAGCAGCTTAGATCGTTGGCAGGGGGCCTCTTACTTCTATGGCTACACCTTC. This gives the protein CASSLDRWQGASYFYGYTF.

This chain links TRBV12-3 or TRBV12-4 with TRBJ2-5; tentatively, D is TRBD2 (6 bases). Between the trimmed V and J ends, which lost 6 bases and 3 bases, there was a span of 14 bases. The length of the CDR3 is 14 residues. CDR3 protein: CASSIAEPKETQYF. The CDR3 region has the DNA TGTGCCAGCAGCATAGCGGAGCCGAAAGAGACCCAGTACTTC.

In DNA, the CDR3 is TGTGCCTGGAGTGTACGGCCACAGAAGGGCCATTCCTACAATGAGCAGTTCTTC. Encoded protein: CAWSVRPQKGHSYNEQFF. The chain uses TRBV30 and TRBJ2-1; D unresolved. In germline, CDR1 is GTSNPN, CDR2 SVGIG (reference sequence). The length of the CDR3 is 18 residues. Trimming removed 0 bases at V and 1 base at J, with 19 bases between.

This sequence joins TRBV2 and TRBJ2-7; unclear D gene. The germline V and J ends were trimmed by 6 bases and 2 bases, with 11 bases remaining between them. This CDR3 has 13 residues. The germline V gene has CDR1 SNHLY and CDR2 FYNNEI. CDR3 DNA: TGTGCCAGCAGGGGCGTTGCCCCCTACGAGCAGTACTTC. Protein sequence: CASRGVAPYEQYF.

In this sample, this clonotype turned up a few times. This chain connects TRBV20-1 to TRBJ2-1; D unresolved. Between the trimmed V and J ends, which lost 4 bases and 7 bases, there was a span of 14 bases. The germline V gene has CDR1 DFQATT and CDR2 SNEGSKA (reference sequence). This CDR3 is built from 13 residues. CDR3 bases: TGCAGTGCTAACCCCCCTGGGGTTAATGAGCAGTTCTTC. Its protein product is CSANPPGVNEQFF.

This rearrangement joins TRBV9 to TRBJ2-4; possible D gene TRBD2, 5 bases. V lost 2 bases and J lost 8, with 17 bases in between. Per the germline V gene, CDR1 is SGDLS and CDR2 is YYNGEE. The CDR3 consists of 15 residues. CDR3 in amino acids: CASSVSPGVEYIQYF. The CDR3 nucleotides are TGTGCCAGCAGCGTTAGTCCCGGGGTGGAGTACATTCAGTACTTC.

This clonotype was detected a few times. The J gene is TRBJ1-2, the V gene TRBV7-2; D ambiguous. The CDR3 is 14 amino acids. The germline CDR1 and CDR2 sequences are SGHTA and FQGNSA. The V end was cut by 0 bases, the J end by 2 bases, with 7 bases between. The CDR3 region has the DNA TGTGCCAGCAGCTTAGCGCGGGGAAACTATGGCTACACCTTC. This codes for CASSLARGNYGYTF.

As DNA, the CDR3 is TGTGCCAGCGGCTCCGTGCTATTACTAGCGGGCGAACTCTCCTACGAGCAGTACTTC. This codes for CASGSVLLLAGELSYEQYF. This chain joins TRBV11-3 and TRBJ2-7, with 9 bases identical to TRBD2. The CDR3 consists of 19 residues. Trimming cost V 8 bases and J 0 bases; bases outside gene matches: 20. In germline, CDR1 is SGHNT, CDR2 YENEEA. Based on the CDR3 plus reference TRBV11-3 and TRBJ2-7, the full variable domain is EAGVVQSPRYKIIEKKQPVAFWCNPISGHNTLYWYLQNLGQGPELLIRYENEEAVDDSQLPKDRFSAERLKGVDSTLKIQPAELGDSAVYLCASGSVLLLAGELSYEQYFGPGTRLTVT.

The chain carries TRBV12-3 or TRBV12-4 and TRBJ2-5, with 7 nucleotides matching TRBD1. The DNA end is a closer match to TRBJ2-7, so the J assignment may be wrong. This CDR3 spans 14 amino acids. The CDR3 here is CASRRTGFGYEQYF. The CDR3 DNA is TGTGCCAGCAGGAGGACAGGTTTTGGATACGAGCAGTACTTC.

The chain uses TRBV7-8 and TRBJ2-5; 11 bases align to TRBD1. The CDR3 spans 15 residues. V was clipped by 3 bases and J by 5 bases; unmatched bases: 5. Germline V CDR1 and CDR2: SGHVS, FQNEAQ. The CDR3 nucleotides read TGTGCCAGCAGCTTGGACAGGGGGCGTGAGGAGACCCAGTACTTC. Its translation: CASSLDRGREETQYF.

The chain couples TRBV29-1 to TRBJ2-1; 8 nucleotides line up with TRBD1. The J segment lost 8 bases and the V segment lost 7 bases, leaving 10 bases of the junction unmatched. This CDR3 region has 13 residues. The V gene's germline CDR1 is SQVTM and CDR2 ANQGSEA. DNA for the CDR3: TGCAGCGAGGCCCCTCAGGGGGCTTATGAGCAGTTCTTC. This encodes CSEAPQGAYEQFF.

The V call is TRBV7-9, the J call TRBJ1-1; 8 bases match TRBD1. V lost 5 bases to trimming and J lost 0 bases; unmatched junction nucleotides: 8. The CDR3 covers 16 residues. The germline V gene has CDR1 SEHNR and CDR2 FQNEAQ (reference sequence). Here the CDR3 DNA reads TGTGCCAGCAGCCCCGGGACAGGACAAATGAACACTGAAGCTTTCTTT. Encoded protein: CASSPGTGQMNTEAFF. Together with reference TRBV7-9 and TRBJ1-1, the CDR3 gives the full variable domain: DTGVSQNPRHKITKRGQNVTFRCDPISEHNRLYWYRQTLGQGPEFLTYFQNEAQLEKSRLLSDRFSAERPKGSFSTLEIQRTEQGDSAMYLCASSPGTGQMNTEAFFGQGTRLTVV.

In its sample, this clonotype was seen a few times. For the CDR3, the DNA is TGTGCCACCCCCGGGACACCGAACACCGGGGAGCTGTTTTTT. Translating it yields CATPGTPNTGELFF. The chain employs TRBV7-9 and TRBJ2-2; possible D gene TRBD1, 6 bases. The ends were cut back, 10 bases at V and 0 bases at J, with 12 bases in the middle. Germline CDR1 reads SEHNR; CDR2 reads FQNEAQ (reference sequence). The CDR3 is 14 amino acids.

The V call is TRBV20-1, the J call TRBJ2-2; D may be TRBD1 (5 bases). Germline lookup yields CDR1 DFQATT and CDR2 SNEGSKA (reference sequence). The CDR3 consists of 14 residues. Trimming took off 3 bases at V and 3 bases at J, with 11 bases between the two ends. CDR3 sequence: CSASLGAHTGELFF. The CDR3 DNA sequence: TGCAGTGCTAGTTTAGGGGCGCACACCGGGGAGCTGTTTTTT.

The chain links TRBV20-1 to TRBJ2-5; 8 nucleotides agree with TRBD2. V shed 0 bases, J shed 3 bases, and the junction held 9 bases outside the gene matches. Germline CDR1 and CDR2: DFQATT and SNEGSKA (reference sequence). This CDR3 comprises 16 residues. The CDR3 DNA is TGCAGTGCTAGAGATTGGGGGCGGGAGGTAAAAGAGACCCAGTACTTC. This translates into CSARDWGREVKETQYF.

The chain joins TRBV9 to TRBJ2-4, with D possibly being TRBD1 or TRBD2 (6 bases each). The CDR3 has 14 residues. Between the trimmed V and J ends, which lost 4 bases and 13 bases, there was a span of 21 bases. CDR1 and CDR2 (germline): SGDLS, YYNGEE. The CDR3 reads CASSYRTAGGEQYF. The CDR3 DNA is TGTGCCAGCAGCTACCGGACAGCGGGCGGGGAGCAGTACTTC.

V and J are TRBV28 and TRBJ2-3; D gene ambiguous. Germline CDR1 MDHEN, CDR2 SYDVKM. Trimming removed 6 bases from V and 2 bases from J, with 12 bases in between. This CDR3 contains 14 residues. CDR3 sequence: CASSRGEYTDTQYF. CDR3 DNA: TGTGCCAGCAGCCGTGGGGAATACACAGATACGCAGTATTTT.

The chain recombines TRBV9 with TRBJ2-3, with 7 bases fitting TRBD2. Looked up from germline, CDR1 is SGDLS and CDR2 is YYNGEE. This CDR3 spans 14 amino acids. The ends lost 1 base at V and 5 bases at J; junction bases unmatched: 4. DNA for the CDR3: TGTGCCAGCAGCGTACTAGCGGAGGGAGATACGCAGTATTTT. Its protein is CASSVLAEGDTQYF.

This clonotype has more than one count but fewer than ten. This chain joins TRBV3-1 and TRBJ2-5; tentatively, D is TRBD1 or TRBD2 (5 bases each). The J call may be mistaken, given a closer DNA end match to TRBJ2-7. From germline, CDR1 is LGHDT and CDR2 YNNKEL (reference sequence). The CDR3 covers 14 residues. CDR3 amino acids: CASKAGGETYEQYF. The CDR3 nucleotides read TGTGCCAGCAAGGCTGGGGGTGAAACCTACGAGCAGTACTTC.